A single T cell receptor (beta chain) is shown here with its context. The target antigen is unknown. Its ends do not fully match the called genes, so a read error is possible. These data belong to a study of Graves' ophthalmopathy and Graves' hyperthyroidism. This CDR3 is 15 amino acids long. Germline CDR1 WSHSY, CDR2 SAAADI. Regarding the study as a whole: The study's model predicted ophthalmopathy progression at 70.59% sensitivity and 72% to 85% specificity.

Amplification of the TCR beta CDR3 regions used RNA transcripts (as template). Investigators did first-round RT-PCR with HTBI primers, then second-round multiplex PCR. TCRdb independently ran MiXCR on the multiplex PCR reads; one entry per CDR3 protein. In the table there are 1 million to 1.3 million distinct CDR3 sequences, about two fifths of which are singletons. Serum thyroxine and TRAb, along with clinical symptoms, thyroid ultrasound and orbital computed tomography, were what diagnosis relied on. Sequencing was performed on peripheral blood or thyroid tissue (not recorded which). This rearrangement joins TRBV10-2 to TRBJ1-5; a weak D match, TRBD1 (6 bases). The sequence was obtained from an adult man with Graves' hyperthyroidism. In DNA, the CDR3 is TGTGCCAGCAGGGGTCAAGGGCGGGAGAATCAGCCCCAGCATTTT. Translated, it gives CASRGQGRENQPQHF.